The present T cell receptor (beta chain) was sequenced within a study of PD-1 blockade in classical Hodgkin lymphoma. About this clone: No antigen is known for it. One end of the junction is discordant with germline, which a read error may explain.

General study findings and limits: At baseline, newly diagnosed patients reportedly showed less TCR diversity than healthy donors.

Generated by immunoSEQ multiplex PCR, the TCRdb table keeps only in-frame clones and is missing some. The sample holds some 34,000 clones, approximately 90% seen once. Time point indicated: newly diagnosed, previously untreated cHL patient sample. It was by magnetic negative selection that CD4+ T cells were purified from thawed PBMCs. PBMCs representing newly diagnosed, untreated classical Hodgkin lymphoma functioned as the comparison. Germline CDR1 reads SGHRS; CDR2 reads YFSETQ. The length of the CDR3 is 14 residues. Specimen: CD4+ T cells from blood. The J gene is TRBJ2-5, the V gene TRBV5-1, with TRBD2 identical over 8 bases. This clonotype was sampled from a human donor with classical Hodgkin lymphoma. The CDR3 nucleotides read TGCGCCAGCAGCTCTGGGACTAGTGGGGCCCAAAAAAACTTC. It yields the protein CASSSGTSGAQKNF. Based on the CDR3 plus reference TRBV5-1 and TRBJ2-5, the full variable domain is KAGVTQTPRYLIKTRGQQVTLSCSPISGHRSVSWYQQTPGQGLQFLFEYFSETQRNKGNFPGRFSGRQFSNSRSEMNVSTLELGDSALYLCASSSGTSGAQKNFGPGTRLLVL.